This TCR beta chain emerged from a study of cytomegalovirus exposure and HLA in healthy donors. Researchers ran the PCR with 60 Vbeta and 13 Jbeta primers. Sequencing used immunoSEQ multiplex PCR; TCRdb keeps in-frame clones, though not all of them. The profile shows about 160,000 clones, around 78% of them singletons. This clone was picked up one time. CDR3 length: 13 amino acids. The germline V gene has CDR1 MNHEY and CDR2 SVGAGI. The TCR was taken from a woman in her thirties or forties in good health and CMV-seronegative. The specimen was PBMCs. This chain connects TRBV6-5 to TRBJ2-5; 7 bases map to TRBD2. The DNA end is more similar to TRBJ2-7, so the J call may be wrong. CDR3 DNA sequence: TGTGCCAGCACTAGCGGAGGTGCCTACGAGCAGTACTTC. Amino acid sequence: CASTSGGAYEQYF.